Shown below are 18 T cell receptor beta chains from a single sample sequenced in a study of blood T cell repertoires in COVID-19. Produced via immunoSEQ multiplex PCR; TCRdb's table is partial and in-frame only. The table records some 140,000 clones, 91% of them present only once. Sequences were obtained from peripheral blood. These receptors were taken from a man in his forties or fifties with acute or convalescent COVID-19.

This sequence joins TRBV9 and TRBJ1-6, with TRBD1 matching over 11 bases. The germline V gene encodes CDR1 SGDLS and CDR2 YYNGEE. V dropped 4 bases and J dropped 11; count of bases not matched to a gene: 5. The CDR3 loop spans 14 amino acids. CDR3 in DNA: TGTGCCAGCAGCCCGGGACAGGGGGAAGCACCCCTCCACTTT. Translation: CASSPGQGEAPLHF.

The chain joins TRBV18 to TRBJ2-5, with 8 bases identical to TRBD2. Germline lookup yields CDR1 KGHSH and CDR2 LQKENI. J lost 2 bases, V lost 5 bases, and 1 base had no gene match. The CDR3 has 13 amino acids. CDR3 amino acids: CASSGTSQETQYF. The CDR3 coding sequence is TGTGCCAGCTCAGGGACTAGTCAAGAGACCCAGTACTTC.

This clone showed up just once. V is TRBV7-9 and J is TRBJ2-4; D gene unclear. V lost 1 base to trimming and J lost 0 bases, with 19 bases between them. The CDR3 contains 19 residues. CDR1 is SEHNR, CDR2 FQNEAQ, per germline (reference sequence). The CDR3 is CASSLGFGGRLIAKNIQYF. The CDR3 DNA follows: TGTGCCAGCAGCTTAGGTTTCGGTGGCAGGTTGATAGCCAAAAACATTCAGTACTTC.

CDR3 sequence: CASSEAGETQYF. CDR3 nucleotides: TGTGCCAGCAGCGAAGCCGGGGAGACCCAGTACTTC. This chain uses TRBV7-2 with TRBJ2-5; D not resolved. V was clipped by 5 bases and J by 5 bases, with 9 bases between them. In germline, CDR1 is SGHTA, CDR2 FQGNSA. The CDR3 is 12 residues long. The whole variable domain, filled in from reference TRBV7-2 and TRBJ2-5, reads GAGVSQSPSNKVTEKGKDVELRCDPISGHTALYWYRQSLGQGLEFLIYFQGNSAPDKSGLPSDRFSAERTGGSVSTLTIQRTQQEDSAVYLCASSEAGETQYFGPGTRLLVL.

The sample holds one count of this clone. Here the CDR3 reads CASSIKEQGVRETQYF. CDR3 bases: TGTGCCAGTAGTATAAAGGAGCAGGGGGTCCGGGAGACCCAGTACTTC. This chain links TRBV19 with TRBJ2-5; TRBD1 agrees at 7 bases. V dropped 2 bases and J dropped 5; count of bases not matched to a gene: 11. This CDR3 has 16 amino acids. CDR1 is LNHDA, CDR2 SQIVND, per germline (reference sequence).

This CDR3 reads CASSYSFGVNYGYTF. The CDR3 nucleotides are TGTGCCAGCAGTTACTCTTTCGGAGTTAACTATGGCTACACCTTC. The V call is TRBV6-5, the J call TRBJ1-2; D not resolved. V was clipped by 0 bases and J by 1 base, with 9 bases between them. This CDR3 spans 15 amino acids. The germline V gene encodes CDR1 MNHEY and CDR2 SVGAGI.

The chain links TRBV29-1 to TRBJ1-2; TRBD1 agrees at 9 bases. The germline CDR1 and CDR2 sequences are SQVTM and ANQGSEA. The CDR3 runs to 14 residues. V shed 7 bases and J 2 bases; nucleotides not matched to a gene: 8. The CDR3 region has the DNA TGCAGCGCCGACAGAGGACAGGGGAACTATGGCTACACCTTC. It codes for CSADRGQGNYGYTF.

This chain's CDR3 is CATGLAGTYTDTQYF. CDR3 nucleotides: TGTGCCACCGGACTAGCGGGGACCTACACAGATACGCAGTATTTT. The V call is TRBV15, the J call TRBJ2-3; 12 bases are a match to TRBD2. Losses at the gene ends were 8 bases for V and 2 bases for J; bases not matched to a gene: 5. Germline-derived CDR1 and CDR2 are LNHNV and YYDKDF (reference sequence). The CDR3 extends over 15 amino acids.

The J gene is TRBJ2-1, the V gene TRBV19; 8 bases are a match to TRBD2. The germline V gene has CDR1 LNHDA and CDR2 SQIVND (reference sequence). The CDR3 has 15 amino acids. V dropped 1 base and J dropped 4; count of bases not matched to a gene: 3. The CDR3 sequence: CASSIVSGEYNEQFF. In DNA form, the CDR3 reads TGTGCCAGTAGTATAGTTAGCGGGGAGTACAATGAGCAGTTCTTC. Filled out from reference TRBV19 and TRBJ2-1, the complete variable domain reads DGGITQSPKYLFRKEGQNVTLSCEQNLNHDAMYWYRQDPGQGLRLIYYSQIVNDFQKGDIAEGYSVSREKKESFPLTVTSAQKNPTAFYLCASSIVSGEYNEQFFGPGTRLTVL.

The V call is TRBV7-9, the J call TRBJ1-2; D unclear. Trimming stripped 2 bases from V and 1 base from J, with 5 bases between. Germline CDR1 is SEHNR and CDR2 is FQNEAQ (reference sequence). The CDR3 length is 13 residues. CDR3 residues: CASSLHINYGYTF. In DNA, the CDR3 is TGTGCCAGCAGCTTACACATTAACTATGGCTACACCTTC.

This rearrangement joins TRBV3-1 (or the pseudogene TRBV3-2) to TRBJ1-1, with TRBD1 identical over 10 bases. Losses at the gene ends were 1 base for V and 12 bases for J; bases not matched to a gene: 8. The CDR3 length is 14 residues. Per germline, CDR1 LGHDT and CDR2 YNNKEL (reference sequence). The CDR3 nucleotides read TGTGCCAGCAGCCAAGGGGAAACGGACAGGGGGACTTTCTTT. This gives the protein CASSQGETDRGTFF.

This rearrangement joins TRBV28 to TRBJ2-5; 11 bases agree with TRBD1. Germline CDR1 MDHEN, CDR2 SYDVKM. Losses at the gene ends were 5 bases for V and 1 base for J; bases not matched to a gene: 6. The CDR3 runs 16 residues. The CDR3 coding sequence is TGTGCCAGCAGTCCTATGGGACAGGGGGTCCAAGAGACCCAGTACTTC. Protein product: CASSPMGQGVQETQYF.

V gene TRBV6-1 combines with J gene TRBJ2-1; 11 nucleotides agree with TRBD2. V shed 2 bases, J shed 6 bases, and the junction held 6 bases outside the gene matches. CDR1 and CDR2 (germline): MNHNS, SASEGT. The CDR3 sequence is 16 residues long. DNA of the CDR3: TGTGCCAGCAGTGAACAACTAGCGGGGGTGTCCAATGAGCAGTTCTTC. This encodes CASSEQLAGVSNEQFF.

The chain links TRBV5-1 to TRBJ1-4, with D unresolved. This CDR3 comprises 17 residues. Per the germline V gene, CDR1 is SGHRS and CDR2 is YFSETQ. V dropped 1 base and J dropped 13 bases, with 26 bases sitting between them. CDR3 residues: CASSLFGLREDSGRLFF. Written as DNA, the CDR3 is TGCGCCAGCAGCTTGTTCGGTCTCCGGGAAGATTCGGGTCGACTGTTTTTT.

The rearrangement links TRBV19 to TRBJ2-2, with 10 bases matching TRBD2. The germline CDR1 and CDR2 sequences are LNHDA and SQIVND (reference sequence). The CDR3 runs to 16 residues. After removal of 5 bases from V and 0 bases from J, the junction contained 3 bases not matched to a gene. DNA of the CDR3: TGTGCCAGTAGTGTCACTAGCGGGGCGAACACCGGGGAGCTGTTTTTT. This gives the protein CASSVTSGANTGELFF.

The chain's CDR3 is CASSLDGRGPGNTIYF. Written as DNA, the CDR3 is TGTGCCAGCAGCTTAGACGGCAGGGGGCCTGGAAACACCATATATTTT. The V and J genes are TRBV13 and TRBJ1-3; 8 bases agree with TRBD1. The CDR3 covers 16 residues. Germline lookup yields CDR1 PRHDT and CDR2 FYEKMQ (reference sequence). Trimming removed 1 base from V and 2 bases from J; junction bases left unmatched: 4. Based on the CDR3 plus reference TRBV13 and TRBJ1-3, the full variable domain is AAGVIQSPRHLIKEKRETATLKCYPIPRHDTVYWYQQGPGQDPQFLISFYEKMQSDKGSIPDRFSAQQFSDYHSELNMSSLELGDSALYFCASSLDGRGPGNTIYFGEGSWLTVV.

A word on this clone: The identical CDR3 is also encoded by other nucleotide sequences in the sample. The chain recombines TRBV24-1 with TRBJ1-2; D gene uncertain. The length of the CDR3 is 13 residues. The V gene's germline CDR1 is KGHDR and CDR2 SFDVKD. The ends were cut back, 2 bases at V and 4 bases at J, with 7 bases in the middle. The CDR3: CATSDSGIYGYTF. The CDR3 DNA reads TGTGCCACCAGTGATTCAGGAATCTATGGCTACACCTTC.

This clone was detected only once. The chain joins TRBV7-3 to TRBJ2-1; 10 bases line up with TRBD2. V was pared by 6 bases and J by 3 bases, with 5 bases of the junction left unmatched. The V gene's germline CDR1 is SGHTA and CDR2 FQGTGA. This CDR3 is built from 15 residues. The CDR3 DNA sequence: TGTGCCAGCAGTCTCGGACTAGCGGACTACAATGAGCAGTTCTTC. It encodes CASSLGLADYNEQFF.